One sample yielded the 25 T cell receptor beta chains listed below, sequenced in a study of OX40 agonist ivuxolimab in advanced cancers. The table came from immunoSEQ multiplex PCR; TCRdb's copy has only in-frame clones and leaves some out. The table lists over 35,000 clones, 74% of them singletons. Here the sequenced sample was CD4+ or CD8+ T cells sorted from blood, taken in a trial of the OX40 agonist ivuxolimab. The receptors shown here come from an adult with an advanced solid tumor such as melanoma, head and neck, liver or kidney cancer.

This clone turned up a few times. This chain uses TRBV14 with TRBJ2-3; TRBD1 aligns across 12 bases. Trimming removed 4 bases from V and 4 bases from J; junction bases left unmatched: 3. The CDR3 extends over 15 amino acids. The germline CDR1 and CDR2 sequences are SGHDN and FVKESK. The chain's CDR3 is CASSPGTGGPDTQYF. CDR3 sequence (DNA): TGTGCCAGCAGCCCGGGGACAGGGGGCCCAGATACGCAGTATTTT. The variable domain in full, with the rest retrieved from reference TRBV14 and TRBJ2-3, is EAGVTQFPSHSVIEKGQTVTLRCDPISGHDNLYWYRRVMGKEIKFLLHFVKESKQDESGMPNNRFLAERTGGTYSTLKVQPAELEDSGVYFCASSPGTGGPDTQYFGPGTRLTVL.

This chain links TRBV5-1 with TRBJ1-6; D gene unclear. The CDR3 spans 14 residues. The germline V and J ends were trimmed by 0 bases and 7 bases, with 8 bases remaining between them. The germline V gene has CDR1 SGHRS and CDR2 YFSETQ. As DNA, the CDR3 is TGCGCCAGCAGCTTGGGCAGCACCAATTCACCCCTCCACTTT. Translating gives CASSLGSTNSPLHF.

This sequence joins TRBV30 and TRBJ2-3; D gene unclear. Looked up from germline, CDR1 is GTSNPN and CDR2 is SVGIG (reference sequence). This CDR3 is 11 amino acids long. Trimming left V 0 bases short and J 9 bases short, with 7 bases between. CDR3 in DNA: TGTGCCTGGAGTGTTGATCTGACGCAGTATTTT. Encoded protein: CAWSVDLTQYF.

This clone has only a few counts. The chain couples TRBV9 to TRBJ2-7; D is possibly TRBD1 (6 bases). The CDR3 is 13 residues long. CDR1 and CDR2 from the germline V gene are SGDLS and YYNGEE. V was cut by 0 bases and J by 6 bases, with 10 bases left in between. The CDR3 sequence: CASSVALGAEQYF. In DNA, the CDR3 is TGTGCCAGCAGCGTAGCGTTGGGGGCCGAGCAGTACTTC.

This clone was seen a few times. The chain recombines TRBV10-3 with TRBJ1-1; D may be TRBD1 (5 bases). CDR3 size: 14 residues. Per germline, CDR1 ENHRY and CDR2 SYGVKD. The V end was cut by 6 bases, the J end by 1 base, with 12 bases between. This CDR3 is CAISSQGPNTEAFF. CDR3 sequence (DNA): TGTGCCATCAGCTCGCAGGGCCCGAACACTGAAGCTTTCTTT.

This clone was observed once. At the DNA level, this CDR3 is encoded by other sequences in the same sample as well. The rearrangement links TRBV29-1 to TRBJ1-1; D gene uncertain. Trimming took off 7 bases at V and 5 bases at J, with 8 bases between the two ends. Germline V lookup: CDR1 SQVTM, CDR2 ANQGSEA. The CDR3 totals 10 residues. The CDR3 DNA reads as TGCAGCGCCGGGAGGACTGAAGCTTTCTTT. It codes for CSAGRTEAFF.

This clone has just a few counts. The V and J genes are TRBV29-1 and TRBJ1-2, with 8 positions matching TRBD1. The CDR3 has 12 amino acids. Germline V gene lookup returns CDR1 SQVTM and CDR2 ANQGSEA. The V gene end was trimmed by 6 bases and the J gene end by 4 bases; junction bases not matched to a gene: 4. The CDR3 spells CSVRTGLYGYTF. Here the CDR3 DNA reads TGCAGCGTCAGGACAGGGCTCTATGGCTACACCTTC.

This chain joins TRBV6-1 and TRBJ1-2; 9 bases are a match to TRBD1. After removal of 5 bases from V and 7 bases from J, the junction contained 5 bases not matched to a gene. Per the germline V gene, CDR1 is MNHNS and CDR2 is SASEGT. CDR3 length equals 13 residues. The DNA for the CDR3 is TGTGCCAGCAGTACGGACAGGGGAGGTGGCTACACCTTC. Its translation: CASSTDRGGGYTF.

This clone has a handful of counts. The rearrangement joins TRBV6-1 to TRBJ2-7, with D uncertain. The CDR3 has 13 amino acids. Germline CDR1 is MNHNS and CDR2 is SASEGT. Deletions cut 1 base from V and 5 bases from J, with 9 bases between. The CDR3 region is CASSEVWVNEQYV. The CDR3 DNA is TGTGCCAGCAGTGAAGTGTGGGTGAACGAGCAGTACGTC.

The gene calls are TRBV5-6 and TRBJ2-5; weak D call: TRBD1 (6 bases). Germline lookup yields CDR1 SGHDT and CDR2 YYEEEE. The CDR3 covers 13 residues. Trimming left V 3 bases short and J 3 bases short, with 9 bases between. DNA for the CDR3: TGTGCCAGCAGCTCCGGACAGAAAGAGACCCAGTACTTC. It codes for CASSSGQKETQYF.

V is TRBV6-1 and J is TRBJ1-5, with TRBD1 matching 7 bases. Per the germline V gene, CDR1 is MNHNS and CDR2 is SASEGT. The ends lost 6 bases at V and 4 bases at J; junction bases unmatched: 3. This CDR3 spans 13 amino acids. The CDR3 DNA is TGTGCCAGCAGCGGACAGGATAATCAGCCCCAGCATTTT. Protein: CASSGQDNQPQHF.

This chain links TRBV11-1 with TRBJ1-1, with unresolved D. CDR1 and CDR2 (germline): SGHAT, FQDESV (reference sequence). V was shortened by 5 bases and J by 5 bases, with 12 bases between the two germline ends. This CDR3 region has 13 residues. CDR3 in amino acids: CASSRRVRTEAFF. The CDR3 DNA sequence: TGTGCCAGCAGCCGAAGGGTCCGGACTGAAGCTTTCTTT.

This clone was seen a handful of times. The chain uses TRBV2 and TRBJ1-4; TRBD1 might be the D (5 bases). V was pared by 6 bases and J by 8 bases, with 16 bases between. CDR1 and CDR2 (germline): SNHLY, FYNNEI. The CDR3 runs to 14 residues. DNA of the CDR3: TGTGCCAGCAGGCAAACAGGATTTGGGGAAAAACTGTTTTTT. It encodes CASRQTGFGEKLFF.

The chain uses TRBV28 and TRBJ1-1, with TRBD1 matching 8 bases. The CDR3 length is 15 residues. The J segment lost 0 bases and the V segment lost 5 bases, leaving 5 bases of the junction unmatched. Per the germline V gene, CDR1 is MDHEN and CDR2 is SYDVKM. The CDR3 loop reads CASSKIRGLNTEAFF. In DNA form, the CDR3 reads TGTGCCAGCAGTAAAATCAGGGGGCTGAACACTGAAGCTTTCTTT.

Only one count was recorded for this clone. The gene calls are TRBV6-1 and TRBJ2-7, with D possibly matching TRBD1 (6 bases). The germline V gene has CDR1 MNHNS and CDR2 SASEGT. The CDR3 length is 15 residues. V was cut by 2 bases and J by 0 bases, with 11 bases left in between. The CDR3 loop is CASSEKQGSSYEQYF. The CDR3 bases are TGTGCCAGCAGTGAAAAGCAGGGGAGCTCCTACGAGCAGTACTTC.

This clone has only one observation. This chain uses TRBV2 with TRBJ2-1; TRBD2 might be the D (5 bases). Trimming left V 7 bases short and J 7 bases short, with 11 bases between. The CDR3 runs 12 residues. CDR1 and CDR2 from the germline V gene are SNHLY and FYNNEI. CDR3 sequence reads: CASKPGLNEQFF. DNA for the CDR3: TGTGCCAGCAAACCAGGACTTAATGAGCAGTTCTTC. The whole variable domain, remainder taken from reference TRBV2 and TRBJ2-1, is EPEVTQTPSHQVTQMGQEVILRCVPISNHLYFYWYRQILGQKVEFLVSFYNNEISEKSEIFDDQFSVERPDGSNFTLKIRSTKLEDSAMYFCASKPGLNEQFFGPGTRLTVL.

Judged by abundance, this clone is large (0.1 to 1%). This chain's CDR3 is CAWSVPGVHTEAFF. The CDR3 nucleotides are TGTGCCTGGAGTGTTCCAGGGGTCCACACTGAAGCTTTCTTT. V is TRBV30 and J is TRBJ1-1; weak D call: TRBD1 (6 bases). Germline CDR1 GTSNPN, CDR2 SVGIG (reference sequence). The CDR3 contains 14 residues. Trimming shortened V by 0 bases and J by 3 bases, and 11 bases separated the two germline ends.

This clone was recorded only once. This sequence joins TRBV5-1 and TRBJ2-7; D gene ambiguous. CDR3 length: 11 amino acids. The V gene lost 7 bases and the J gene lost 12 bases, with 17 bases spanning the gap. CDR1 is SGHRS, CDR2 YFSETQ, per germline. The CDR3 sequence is CASGPLRRRYV. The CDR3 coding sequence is TGCGCCAGCGGGCCTTTGAGGCGGCGGTACGTC.

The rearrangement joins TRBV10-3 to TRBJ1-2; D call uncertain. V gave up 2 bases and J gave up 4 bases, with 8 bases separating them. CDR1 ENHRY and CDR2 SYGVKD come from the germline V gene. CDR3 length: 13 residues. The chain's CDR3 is CAISEEDRYGYTF. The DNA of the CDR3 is TGTGCCATCAGTGAGGAGGACCGCTATGGCTACACCTTC.

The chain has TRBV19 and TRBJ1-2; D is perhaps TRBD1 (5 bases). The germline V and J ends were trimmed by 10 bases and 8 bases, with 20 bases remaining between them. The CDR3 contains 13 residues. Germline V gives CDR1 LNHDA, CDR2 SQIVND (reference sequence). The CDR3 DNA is TGTGCCACCCTGCCGGGCCCAGGGTACGGCTACACCTTC. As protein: CATLPGPGYGYTF.

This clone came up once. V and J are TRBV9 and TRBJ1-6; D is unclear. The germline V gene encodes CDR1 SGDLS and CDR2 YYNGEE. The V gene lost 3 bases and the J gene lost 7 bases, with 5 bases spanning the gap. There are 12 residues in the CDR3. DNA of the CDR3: TGTGCCAGCAGCGCCCACAATTCACCCCTCCACTTT. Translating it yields CASSAHNSPLHF.

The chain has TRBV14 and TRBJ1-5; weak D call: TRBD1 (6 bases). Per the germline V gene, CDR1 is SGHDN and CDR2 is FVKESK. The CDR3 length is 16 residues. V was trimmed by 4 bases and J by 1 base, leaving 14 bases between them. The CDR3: CASSRGGPSSNQPQHF. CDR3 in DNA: TGTGCCAGCAGCCGAGGGGGACCGTCGAGCAATCAGCCCCAGCATTTT. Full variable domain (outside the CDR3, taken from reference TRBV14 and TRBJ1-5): EAGVTQFPSHSVIEKGQTVTLRCDPISGHDNLYWYRRVMGKEIKFLLHFVKESKQDESGMPNNRFLAERTGGTYSTLKVQPAELEDSGVYFCASSRGGPSSNQPQHFGDGTRLSIL.

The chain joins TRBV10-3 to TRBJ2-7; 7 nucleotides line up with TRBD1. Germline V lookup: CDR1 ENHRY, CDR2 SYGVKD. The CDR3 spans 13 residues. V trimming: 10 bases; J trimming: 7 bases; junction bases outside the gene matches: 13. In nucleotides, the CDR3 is TGTGCCACCAGGGGGTATACAGCACTTGAGCAGTACGTC. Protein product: CATRGYTALEQYV.

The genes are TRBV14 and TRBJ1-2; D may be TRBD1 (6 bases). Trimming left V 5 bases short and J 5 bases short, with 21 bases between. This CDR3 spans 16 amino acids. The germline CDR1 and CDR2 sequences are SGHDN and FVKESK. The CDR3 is CASSKAGQIPLYGYTF. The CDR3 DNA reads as TGTGCCAGCAGCAAAGCCGGACAGATCCCTTTGTATGGCTACACCTTC.

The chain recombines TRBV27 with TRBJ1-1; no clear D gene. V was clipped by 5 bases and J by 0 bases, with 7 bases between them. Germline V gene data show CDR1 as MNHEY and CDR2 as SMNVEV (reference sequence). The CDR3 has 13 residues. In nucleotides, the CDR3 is TGTGCCAGCAGTCTACAGTTGAACACTGAAGCTTTCTTT. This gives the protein CASSLQLNTEAFF.